Shown below are 6 T cell receptor beta chains from a single sample sequenced in a study of blood T cell repertoires in COVID-19. Clones were sequenced by immunoSEQ multiplex PCR, and TCRdb holds only the in-frame ones, with some missing. The profile covers 89,000 or so clones, with under 85% appearing a single time and 9.5% to 15% taken by the ten largest. What was sequenced was peripheral blood. These receptor sequences come from a human donor in a cohort sampled during active COVID-19.

The V gene is TRBV5-1, the J gene TRBJ1-6; D is possibly TRBD1 (6 bases). The ends were cut back, 0 bases at V and 6 bases at J, with 10 bases in the middle. The CDR3 extends over 15 amino acids. CDR1 and CDR2 from the germline V gene are SGHRS and YFSETQ. The DNA of the CDR3 is TGCGCCAGCAGCTTGGAACAGGGTGGTAATTCACCCCTCCACTTT. Translated: CASSLEQGGNSPLHF. Variable domain in full (rest from reference TRBV5-1 and TRBJ1-6): KAGVTQTPRYLIKTRGQQVTLSCSPISGHRSVSWYQQTPGQGLQFLFEYFSETQRNKGNFPGRFSGRQFSNSRSEMNVSTLELGDSALYLCASSLEQGGNSPLHFGNGTRLTVT.

The chain recombines TRBV3-1 (or the pseudogene TRBV3-2) with TRBJ2-3, with a tentative D call TRBD1 (6 bases). The length of the CDR3 is 16 residues. Trimming pared 3 bases from V and 1 base from J, leaving 14 bases between. The germline gives CDR1 LGHDT, CDR2 YNNKEL (reference sequence). CDR3 loop: CASSHNWGLGTDTQYF. CDR3 DNA sequence: TGTGCCAGCAGCCATAACTGGGGGCTCGGCACAGATACGCAGTATTTT.

The chain links TRBV7-9 to TRBJ1-2; D not resolved. The CDR3 runs 13 residues. Looked up from germline, CDR1 is SEHNR and CDR2 is FQNEAQ (reference sequence). V lost 2 bases to trimming and J lost 6 bases, with 10 bases between them. In DNA, the CDR3 is TGTGCCAGCAGCTTAAATGCGGTTAATGGCTACACCTTC. Its translation: CASSLNAVNGYTF.

The chain has TRBV4-3 and TRBJ2-2; 15 nucleotides align to TRBD2. Germline assignment: CDR1 LGHNA and CDR2 YSLEER. The V segment lost 1 base and the J segment 2 bases; nucleotides outside the gene matches: 11. The CDR3 runs 21 residues. In DNA, the CDR3 is TGCGCCAGCAGCCAAGCCCCGGGACTAGCGGGGGGTTACGCTAACACCGGGGAGCTGTTTTTT. Translation gives CASSQAPGLAGGYANTGELFF.

This sequence joins TRBV11-2 and TRBJ2-7; 8 bases are shared with TRBD1. This CDR3 has 15 amino acids. V was clipped by 4 bases and J by 5 bases; unmatched bases: 10. The germline V gene encodes CDR1 SGHAT and CDR2 FQNNGV. CDR3 in amino acids: CASSSWLDREHEQYF. CDR3 bases: TGTGCCAGCAGCTCCTGGTTGGACAGGGAACACGAGCAGTACTTC.

The rearrangement links TRBV6-6 to TRBJ2-2; TRBD2 agrees at 13 bases. CDR1 is MNHNY and CDR2 is SVGAGI in the germline V gene (reference sequence). Germline trimming cut 5 bases from V and 4 bases from J; bases unmatched to any gene: 13. There are 19 residues in the CDR3. The CDR3 DNA sequence: TGTGCCAGCAGTCCTCAACGAACACTAGCGGGAGGGATCACCGGGGAGCTGTTTTTT. Encoded protein: CASSPQRTLAGGITGELFF.